The 21 T cell receptor beta chains in this list originate from one sample, sequenced in a study of response to subunit inactivated influenza vaccine. TCRdb independently ran MiXCR on the RT-PCR reads; one entry per CDR3 protein. In the table there are around 480,000 distinct CDR3 sequences, approximately 11% of which are singletons. The sample in question was PBMCs from blood, obtained around seven weeks after vaccination. All receptors derive from a man aged 45-65 years who received an inactivated influenza vaccine.

This clonotype occurred a few times. V and J are TRBV12-3 or TRBV12-4 and TRBJ2-3, with 8 positions matching TRBD1. After removal of 10 bases from V and 4 bases from J, the junction contained 10 bases not matched to a gene. This CDR3 comprises 14 residues. DNA of the CDR3: TGTGCCACCCAAGGACAGGGCAAGGCAGATACGCAGTATTTT. This translates into CATQGQGKADTQYF.

This clonotype showed up just a few times. The chain combines TRBV7-2 with TRBJ2-1, with D possibly matching TRBD1 (5 bases). The CDR3 loop spans 15 amino acids. V lost 2 bases, J lost 6 bases, and 14 bases lay in between. Germline CDR1 and CDR2: SGHTA and FQGNSA. The CDR3 sequence: CASSLLQGLGNEQFF. In DNA form, the CDR3 reads TGTGCCAGCAGCTTACTGCAGGGTTTGGGCAATGAGCAGTTCTTC.

DNA of the CDR3: TGTGCCAGCAGCCCCACGGGACTAGCGGGGCACAATGAGCAGTTCTTC. It yields the protein CASSPTGLAGHNEQFF. The rearrangement uses TRBV7-6 and TRBJ2-1, with 13 bases matching TRBD2. The CDR3 is made up of 16 amino acids. The V gene end was trimmed by 5 bases and the J gene end by 5 bases; junction bases not matched to a gene: 6. Germline CDR1 is SGHVS and CDR2 is FNYEAQ.

This clonotype has more than one count but fewer than ten. The chain recombines TRBV11-2 with TRBJ2-1; the match to TRBD1 covers 7 bases. Germline lookup yields CDR1 SGHAT and CDR2 FQNNGV. With V trimmed by 0 bases and J by 5 bases, 7 bases remained unmatched. This CDR3 comprises 16 residues. Here the CDR3 DNA reads TGTGCCAGCAGCTTAGAAATTGTGACAGGGCACAATGAGCAGTTCTTC. It translates to CASSLEIVTGHNEQFF.

The rearrangement uses TRBV20-1 and TRBJ2-1; weak D call: TRBD2 (6 bases). Germline CDR1 DFQATT, CDR2 SNEGSKA (reference sequence). The CDR3 totals 18 residues. V dropped 1 base and J dropped 3 bases, with 22 bases sitting between them. CDR3: CSARAPLRAGKDYNEQFF. The CDR3 DNA is TGCAGTGCTAGAGCTCCCCTGAGAGCGGGCAAAGACTACAATGAGCAGTTCTTC.

A few counts support this clonotype. The J gene is TRBJ1-5, the V gene TRBV11-2; perhaps TRBD1 as D (6 bases). The CDR3 is made up of 14 amino acids. Germline-derived CDR1 and CDR2 are SGHAT and FQNNGV. V lost 4 bases to trimming and J lost 7 bases, with 14 bases between them. In DNA form, the CDR3 reads TGTGCCAGCAGCTCCTCCGGGGGGCAACAGCCCCAGCATTTT. Encoded protein: CASSSSGGQQPQHF.

The rearrangement links TRBV29-1 to TRBJ2-7; 9 bases fit TRBD1. The V and J ends lost 7 bases and 3 bases, in that order; junction bases with no gene match: 7. The CDR3 extends over 13 amino acids. Germline CDR1 SQVTM, CDR2 ANQGSEA. For the CDR3, the DNA is TGCAGCGCCACACAGGGGGCCCTCTACGAGCAGTACTTC. Translated: CSATQGALYEQYF.

This clonotype was recorded at least ten times. V is TRBV29-1 and J is TRBJ1-2; D not certain. The CDR3 loop spans 12 amino acids. CDR1 SQVTM and CDR2 ANQGSEA come from the germline V gene. Between the trimmed V and J ends, which lost 4 bases and 5 bases, there was a span of 11 bases. The CDR3 DNA reads TGCAGCGTTGCGGCAGGCCGGTATGGCTACACCTTC. Protein sequence: CSVAAGRYGYTF.

This clonotype was observed many times. The chain joins TRBV6-2 or TRBV6-3 to TRBJ1-1, with TRBD1 as a possible D gene (5 bases). This CDR3 spans 16 amino acids. V was trimmed by 2 bases and J by 4 bases, leaving 17 bases between them. Germline CDR1 is MNHEY and CDR2 is SVGEGT. As DNA, the CDR3 is TGTGCCAGCAGTTACCCCCCTGGGGGGTCGTTCACTGAAGCTTTCTTT. Translating it yields CASSYPPGGSFTEAFF.

This clonotype was seen more than once but under ten times. This chain links TRBV3-1 with TRBJ1-3; D may be TRBD1 (5 bases). The CDR3 extends over 15 amino acids. CDR1 and CDR2 from the germline V gene are LGHDT and YNNKEL (reference sequence). Trimming removed 5 bases from V and 3 bases from J, with 14 bases in between. CDR3 DNA sequence: TGTGCCAGCAGCGAGTCCCAGGGTATTGGAAACACCATATATTTT. Its protein product is CASSESQGIGNTIYF.

This clonotype was found many times. The chain has TRBV29-1 and TRBJ1-2; D not resolved. Germline V gene data show CDR1 as SQVTM and CDR2 as ANQGSEA. V lost 2 bases and J lost 1, with 11 bases in between. The CDR3 runs 14 residues. This CDR3 is CSVESLLDNYGYTF. Here the CDR3 DNA reads TGCAGCGTTGAATCACTTCTCGATAACTATGGCTACACCTTC.

This clonotype was counted many times. The chain recombines TRBV5-1 with TRBJ2-3; 8 positions match TRBD1. The CDR3 extends over 15 amino acids. V was clipped by 4 bases and J by 4 bases; unmatched bases: 8. Per the germline V gene, CDR1 is SGHRS and CDR2 is YFSETQ. The CDR3 coding sequence is TGCGCCAGCAGCCTACAGGGGGTGAAGGCAGATACGCAGTATTTT. It translates to CASSLQGVKADTQYF.

The table lists this clonotype with many counts. The J gene is TRBJ2-1, the V gene TRBV20-1; D not resolved. Germline lookup yields CDR1 DFQATT and CDR2 SNEGSKA (reference sequence). V was trimmed by 3 bases and J by 3 bases, leaving 18 bases between them. The CDR3 spans 16 residues. The chain's CDR3 is CSASALGYLFYNEQFF. The DNA of the CDR3 is TGCAGTGCTAGCGCCTTAGGATATCTATTCTACAATGAGCAGTTCTTC.

This clonotype was detected only a few times. J is TRBJ2-6 and V is TRBV7-2; D is undetermined. Trimming took off 5 bases at V and 2 bases at J, with 10 bases between the two ends. CDR1 and CDR2 from the germline V gene are SGHTA and FQGNSA. The CDR3 is made up of 15 amino acids. CDR3 sequence: CASSSLGPGANVLTF. In DNA form, the CDR3 reads TGTGCCAGCAGCAGCCTCGGGCCTGGGGCCAACGTCCTGACTTTC.

This clonotype was counted a few times. The genes are TRBV12-3 or TRBV12-4 and TRBJ1-4; no clear D. The CDR3 sequence is 13 residues long. V shed 8 bases and J shed 0 bases, with 7 bases lying between them. CDR3 sequence reads: CASVRTTNEKLFF. Written as DNA, the CDR3 is TGTGCCAGCGTACGGACAACTAATGAAAAACTGTTTTTT.

This chain joins TRBV7-2 and TRBJ2-1, with TRBD2 matching 11 bases. The J segment lost 7 bases and the V segment lost 4 bases, leaving 6 bases of the junction unmatched. The V gene's germline CDR1 is SGHTA and CDR2 FQGNSA. The CDR3 consists of 15 residues. CDR3 protein: CASSSVIAGGNEQFF. The DNA of the CDR3 is TGTGCCAGCAGCTCAGTCATAGCGGGAGGGAATGAGCAGTTCTTC. Full variable domain (remainder filled in from reference TRBV7-2 and TRBJ2-1): GAGVSQSPSNKVTEKGKDVELRCDPISGHTALYWYRQSLGQGLEFLIYFQGNSAPDKSGLPSDRFSAERTGGSVSTLTIQRTQQEDSAVYLCASSSVIAGGNEQFFGPGTRLTVL.

This clonotype turned up a few times. The rearrangement links TRBV3-1 to TRBJ2-1; no definite D call. The CDR3 contains 16 residues. The V end was cut by 0 bases, the J end by 6 bases, with 15 bases between. CDR1 LGHDT and CDR2 YNNKEL come from the germline V gene (reference sequence). Here the CDR3 DNA reads TGTGCCAGCAGCCAAGATCATCTCCGCCCCGTCAATGAGCAGTTCTTC. Amino acid sequence: CASSQDHLRPVNEQFF.

The chain combines TRBV24-1 with TRBJ2-7, with D possibly TRBD2 on 6 matching bases. The germline V gene has CDR1 KGHDR and CDR2 SFDVKD. This CDR3 has 14 residues. V was pared by 5 bases and J by 0 bases, with 10 bases between. The DNA for the CDR3 is TGTGCCACCAGTGGGCGGGATAGCTCCTACGAGCAGTACTTC. This codes for CATSGRDSSYEQYF.

The rearrangement joins TRBV13 to TRBJ2-7; 14 bases are a match to TRBD2. Germline V lookup: CDR1 PRHDT, CDR2 FYEKMQ (reference sequence). The CDR3 contains 17 residues. Unmatched junction bases numbered 10, after V lost 3 bases and J lost 6 bases. The CDR3: CASSFPSTSGREAEQYF. CDR3 DNA sequence: TGTGCCAGCAGCTTCCCTTCGACTAGCGGGAGGGAGGCCGAGCAGTACTTC.

This clonotype was found many times. This chain joins TRBV20-1 and TRBJ2-1; no definite D call. Per the germline V gene, CDR1 is DFQATT and CDR2 is SNEGSKA (reference sequence). The CDR3 is 13 amino acids. Trimming took 1 base from V and 4 from J, leaving 8 bases between them. For the CDR3, the DNA is TGCAGTGCTAGAGTCGGCACTTACAATGAGCAGTTCTTC. It codes for CSARVGTYNEQFF.

This clonotype showed up just a few times. The chain uses TRBV21-1 and TRBJ2-7; the DNA was not used to check the table's D call, TRBD1. TRBV21-1 corresponds to a pseudogene. This CDR3 comprises 17 residues. CDR3 nucleotides: TGTGCCAGCAGCAAAGCACCCGACAGGGGCAAAAGCTACGAGCAGTACTTC. Translating gives CASSKAPDRGKSYEQYF.